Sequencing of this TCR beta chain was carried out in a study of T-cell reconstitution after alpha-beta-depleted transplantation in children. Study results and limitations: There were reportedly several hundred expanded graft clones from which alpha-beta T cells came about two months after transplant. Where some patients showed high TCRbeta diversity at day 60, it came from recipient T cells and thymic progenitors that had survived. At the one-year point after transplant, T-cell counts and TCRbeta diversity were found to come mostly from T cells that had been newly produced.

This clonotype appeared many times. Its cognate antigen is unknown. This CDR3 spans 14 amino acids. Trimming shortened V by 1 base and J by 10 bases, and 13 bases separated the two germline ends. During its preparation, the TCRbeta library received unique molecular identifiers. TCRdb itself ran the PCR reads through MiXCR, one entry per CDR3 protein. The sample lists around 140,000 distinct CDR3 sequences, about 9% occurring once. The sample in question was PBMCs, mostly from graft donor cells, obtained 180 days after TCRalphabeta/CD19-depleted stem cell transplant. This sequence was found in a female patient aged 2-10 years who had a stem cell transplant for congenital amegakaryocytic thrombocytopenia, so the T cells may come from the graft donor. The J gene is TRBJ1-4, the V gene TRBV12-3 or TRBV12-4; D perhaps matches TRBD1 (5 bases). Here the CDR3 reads CASSLEPGLGKLFF. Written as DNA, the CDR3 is TGTGCCAGCAGTTTAGAACCGGGACTTGGAAAACTGTTTTTT.